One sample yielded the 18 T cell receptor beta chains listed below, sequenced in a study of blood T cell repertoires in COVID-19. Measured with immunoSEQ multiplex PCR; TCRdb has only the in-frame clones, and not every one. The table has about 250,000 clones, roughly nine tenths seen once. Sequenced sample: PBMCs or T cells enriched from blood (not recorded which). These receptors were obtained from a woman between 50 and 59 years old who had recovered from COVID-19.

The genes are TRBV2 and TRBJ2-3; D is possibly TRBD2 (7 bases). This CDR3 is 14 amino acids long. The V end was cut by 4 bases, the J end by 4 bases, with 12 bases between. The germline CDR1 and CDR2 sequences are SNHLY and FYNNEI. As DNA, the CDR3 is TGTGCCAGCAGTGCGCAGGGGAGGGCAGATACGCAGTATTTT. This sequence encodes CASSAQGRADTQYF.

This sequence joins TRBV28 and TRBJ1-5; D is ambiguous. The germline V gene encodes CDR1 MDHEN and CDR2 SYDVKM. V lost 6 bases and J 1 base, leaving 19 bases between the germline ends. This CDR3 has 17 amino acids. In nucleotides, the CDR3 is TGTGCCAGCAGCTATACGACCGGGAGCACAAGCAATCAGCCCCAGCATTTT. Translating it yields CASSYTTGSTSNQPQHF.

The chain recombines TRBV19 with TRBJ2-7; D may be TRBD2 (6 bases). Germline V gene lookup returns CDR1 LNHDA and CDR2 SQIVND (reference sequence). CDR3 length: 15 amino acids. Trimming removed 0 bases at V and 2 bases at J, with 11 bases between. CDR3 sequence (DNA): TGTGCCAGTAGTATAGATCAGGAGGGTACCTACGAGCAGTACTTC. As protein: CASSIDQEGTYEQYF.

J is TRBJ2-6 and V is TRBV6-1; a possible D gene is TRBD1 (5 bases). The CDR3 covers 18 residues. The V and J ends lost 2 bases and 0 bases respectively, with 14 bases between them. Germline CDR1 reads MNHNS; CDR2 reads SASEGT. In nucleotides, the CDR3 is TGTGCCAGCAGTGAACAGGGTATTTTAAGCTCTGGGGCCAACGTCCTGACTTTC. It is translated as CASSEQGILSSGANVLTF.

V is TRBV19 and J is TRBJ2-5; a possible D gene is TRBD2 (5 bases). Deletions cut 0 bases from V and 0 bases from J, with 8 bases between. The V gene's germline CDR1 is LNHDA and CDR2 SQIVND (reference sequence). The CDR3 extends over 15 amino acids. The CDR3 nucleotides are TGTGCCAGTAGTATAGACCTCGGGAACCAAGAGACCCAGTACTTC. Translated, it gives CASSIDLGNQETQYF.

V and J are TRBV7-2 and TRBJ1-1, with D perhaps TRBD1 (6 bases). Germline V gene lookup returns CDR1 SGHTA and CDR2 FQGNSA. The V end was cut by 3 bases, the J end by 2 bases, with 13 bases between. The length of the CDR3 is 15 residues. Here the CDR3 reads CASSLSRQVNTEAFF. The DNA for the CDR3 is TGTGCCAGCAGCTTGTCGCGACAGGTTAACACTGAAGCTTTCTTT.

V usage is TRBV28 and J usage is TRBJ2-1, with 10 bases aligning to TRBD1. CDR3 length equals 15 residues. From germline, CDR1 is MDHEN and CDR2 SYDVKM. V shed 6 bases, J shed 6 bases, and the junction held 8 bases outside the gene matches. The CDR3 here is CASSTDRGRSNEQFF. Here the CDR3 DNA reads TGTGCCAGCAGCACGGACAGGGGGAGGTCCAATGAGCAGTTCTTC.

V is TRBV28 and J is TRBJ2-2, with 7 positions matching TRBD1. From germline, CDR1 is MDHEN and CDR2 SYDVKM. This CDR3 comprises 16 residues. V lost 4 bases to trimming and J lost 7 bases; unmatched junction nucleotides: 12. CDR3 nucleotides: TGTGCCAGCAGTTCCGTAACAGGGGTAGTCGACGGGGAGCTGTTTTTT. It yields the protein CASSSVTGVVDGELFF.

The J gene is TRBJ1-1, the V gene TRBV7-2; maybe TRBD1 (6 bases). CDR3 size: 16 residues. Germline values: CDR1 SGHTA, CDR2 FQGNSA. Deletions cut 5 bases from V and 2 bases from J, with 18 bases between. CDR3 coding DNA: TGTGCCAGCAGCCCATCGAGGGGGTTAGTCAACACTGAAGCTTTCTTT. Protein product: CASSPSRGLVNTEAFF.

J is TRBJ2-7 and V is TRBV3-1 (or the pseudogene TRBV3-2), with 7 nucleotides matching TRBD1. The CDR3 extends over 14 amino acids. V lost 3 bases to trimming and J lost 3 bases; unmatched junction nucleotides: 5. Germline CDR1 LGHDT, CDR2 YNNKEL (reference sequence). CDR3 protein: CASSQPTGSYEQYF. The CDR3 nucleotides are TGTGCCAGCAGCCAGCCGACAGGGAGCTACGAGCAGTACTTC.

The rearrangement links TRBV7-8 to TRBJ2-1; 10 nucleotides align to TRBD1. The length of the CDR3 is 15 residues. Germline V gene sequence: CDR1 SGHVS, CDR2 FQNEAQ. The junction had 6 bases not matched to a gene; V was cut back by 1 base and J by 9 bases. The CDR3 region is CASSLVGQGTFEQFF. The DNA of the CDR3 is TGTGCCAGCAGCTTAGTGGGACAGGGGACATTTGAGCAGTTCTTC.

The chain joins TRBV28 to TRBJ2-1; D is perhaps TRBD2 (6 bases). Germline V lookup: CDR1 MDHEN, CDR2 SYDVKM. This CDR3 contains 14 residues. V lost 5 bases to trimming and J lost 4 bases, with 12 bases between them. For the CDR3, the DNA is TGTGCCAGCAGTAAACTAAGCGGGTACAATGAGCAGTTCTTC. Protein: CASSKLSGYNEQFF.

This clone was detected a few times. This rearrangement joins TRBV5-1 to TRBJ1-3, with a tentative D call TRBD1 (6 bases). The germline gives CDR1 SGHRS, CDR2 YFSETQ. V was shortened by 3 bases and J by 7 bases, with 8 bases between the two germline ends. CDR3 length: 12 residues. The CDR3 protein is CASSSGENTIYF. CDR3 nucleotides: TGCGCCAGCAGCTCAGGGGAGAACACCATATATTTT.

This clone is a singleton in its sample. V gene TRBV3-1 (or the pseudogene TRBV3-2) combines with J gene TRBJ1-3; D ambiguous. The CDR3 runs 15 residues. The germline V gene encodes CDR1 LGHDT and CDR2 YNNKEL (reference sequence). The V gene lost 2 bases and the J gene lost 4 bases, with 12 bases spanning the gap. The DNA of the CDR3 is TGTGCCAGCAGCCAATTACAAAGCGGGGGAAACACCATATATTTT. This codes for CASSQLQSGGNTIYF.

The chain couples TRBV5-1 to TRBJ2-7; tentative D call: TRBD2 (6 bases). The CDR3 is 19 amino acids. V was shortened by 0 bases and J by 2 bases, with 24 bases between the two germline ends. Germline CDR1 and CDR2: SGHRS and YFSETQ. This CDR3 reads CASSLGLADHLPWTYEQYF. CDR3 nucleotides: TGCGCCAGCAGCTTGGGGTTAGCGGATCACCTTCCTTGGACCTACGAGCAGTACTTC.

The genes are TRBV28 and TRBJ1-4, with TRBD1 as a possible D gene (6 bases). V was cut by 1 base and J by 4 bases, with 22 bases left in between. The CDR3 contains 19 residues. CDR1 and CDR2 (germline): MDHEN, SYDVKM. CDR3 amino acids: CASSLSPTGNLGINEKLFF. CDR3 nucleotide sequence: TGTGCCAGCAGTTTATCCCCAACAGGGAACCTGGGGATTAATGAAAAACTGTTTTTT.

This CDR3 is CASSSPGVRDTQYF. The CDR3 DNA is TGTGCCAGCAGCTCCCCGGGGGTCCGAGATACGCAGTATTTT. V gene TRBV9 combines with J gene TRBJ2-3; D possibly corresponds to TRBD2 (6 bases). CDR3 size: 14 residues. In germline, CDR1 is SGDLS, CDR2 YYNGEE. Trimming took off 4 bases at V and 5 bases at J, with 14 bases between the two ends.

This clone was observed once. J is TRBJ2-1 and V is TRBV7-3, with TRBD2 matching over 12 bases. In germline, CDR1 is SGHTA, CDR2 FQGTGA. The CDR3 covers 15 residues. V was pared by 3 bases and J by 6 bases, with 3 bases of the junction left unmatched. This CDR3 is CASSFLAGGINEQFF. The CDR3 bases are TGTGCCAGCAGCTTCCTAGCGGGAGGGATCAATGAGCAGTTCTTC.